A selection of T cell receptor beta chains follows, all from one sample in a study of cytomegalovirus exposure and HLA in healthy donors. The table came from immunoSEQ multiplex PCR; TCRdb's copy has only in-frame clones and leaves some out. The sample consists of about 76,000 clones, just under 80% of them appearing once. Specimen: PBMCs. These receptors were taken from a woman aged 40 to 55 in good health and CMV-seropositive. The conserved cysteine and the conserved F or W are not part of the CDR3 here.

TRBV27 ASSLYGVSNQPQH
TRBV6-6 ASSYGRGELNTEAF
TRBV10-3 AISPGPRRGEAF
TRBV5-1 ASSLGQADSGNTIY
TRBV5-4 ASSLELAGAYEQY
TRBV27 ASTPRTGGFGYT
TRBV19 ASSTTRRGTQY
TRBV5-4 ASSPELAGYYNEQF
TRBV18 ASSPPSQGDTEAF
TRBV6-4 ASSDLPGWGYT
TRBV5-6 ASSPVKRGRRETQY